Following are 7 T cell receptor beta chains from one sample sequenced in a study of shared clonotypes between healthy human individuals. TCRdb's table, derived via immunoSEQ multiplex PCR, lists solely in-frame clones and lacks some. The table has about 1.1 million clones, approximately 78% seen once. Sequencing input: memory CD4+ T cells from PBMCs. Subset reported: CD45RA-negative fraction. Every receptor here comes from a man aged 18 to 29 in good health. Some clones in this sample may be carry-over from other donors' samples.

This clone was seen only a few times. The chain has TRBV6-1 and TRBJ1-4; D is ambiguous. Between the trimmed V and J ends, which lost 7 bases and 5 bases, there was a span of 11 bases. Germline V gene sequence: CDR1 MNHNS, CDR2 SASEGT. This CDR3 region has 13 residues. The CDR3 sequence is CASIEGGNEKLFF. The CDR3 DNA is TGTGCCAGCATCGAGGGAGGGAATGAAAAACTGTTTTTT.

Only a few counts were recorded for this clone. In DNA form, the CDR3 reads TGTGCCTGGGCAGGTGGACTCCAGGGAGGTCAGCCCCAGCATTTT. Encoded protein: CAWAGGLQGGQPQHF. The chain joins TRBV30 to TRBJ1-5, with a weak D call TRBD1 (5 bases). CDR3 length: 15 residues. V gave up 5 bases and J gave up 6 bases, with 20 bases separating them. In germline, CDR1 is GTSNPN, CDR2 SVGIG (reference sequence).

This sequence joins TRBV6-1 and TRBJ2-1; the D gene could be TRBD1 or TRBD2 (6 bases each). Trimming stripped 2 bases from V and 6 bases from J, with 17 bases between. Germline CDR1 MNHNS, CDR2 SASEGT. This CDR3 spans 16 amino acids. The CDR3 reads CASSERGRGGSNEQFF. CDR3 DNA sequence: TGTGCCAGCAGTGAACGGGGCAGGGGAGGATCCAATGAGCAGTTCTTC.

As regards this clone: A far bigger clonotype differs at one base, so this is likely a read error. In the same sample, other DNA sequences code for this CDR3. The J gene is TRBJ1-2, the V gene TRBV29-1; D is unresolved. The length of the CDR3 is 11 residues. Germline CDR1 is SQVTM and CDR2 is ANQGSEA. Here the CDR3 reads CSESSNYGYTF. Written as DNA, the CDR3 is TGCAGCGAGTCCTCAAACTATGGCTACACATTC.

This chain joins TRBV4-2 and TRBJ2-7, with TRBD2 matching 7 bases. Losses at the gene ends were 7 bases for V and 7 bases for J; bases not matched to a gene: 4. The CDR3 sequence is 11 residues long. The germline V gene encodes CDR1 LGHNA and CDR2 YNFKEQ. CDR3 coding DNA: TGTGCCAGCACCCGGGGGGATGAGCAGTACTTC. It yields the protein CASTRGDEQYF.

The chain has TRBV7-3 and TRBJ2-7, with D possibly TRBD2 on 6 matching bases. The CDR3 spans 11 residues. Germline CDR1 is SGHTA and CDR2 is FQGTGA. The V end was cut by 7 bases, the J end by 7 bases, with 11 bases between. The CDR3 DNA follows: TGTGCCAGCACCAACGGAGGGGAGCAGTACTTC. Translated, it gives CASTNGGEQYF.

This rearrangement joins TRBV6-5 to TRBJ2-7, with 11 bases matching TRBD2. Trimming removed 6 bases from V and 3 bases from J; junction bases left unmatched: 1. The CDR3 extends over 13 amino acids. CDR1 and CDR2 (germline): MNHEY, SVGAGI. Here the CDR3 DNA reads TGTGCCAGCAGCGGGACTAGCGGCTACGAGCAGTACTTC. Protein sequence: CASSGTSGYEQYF.